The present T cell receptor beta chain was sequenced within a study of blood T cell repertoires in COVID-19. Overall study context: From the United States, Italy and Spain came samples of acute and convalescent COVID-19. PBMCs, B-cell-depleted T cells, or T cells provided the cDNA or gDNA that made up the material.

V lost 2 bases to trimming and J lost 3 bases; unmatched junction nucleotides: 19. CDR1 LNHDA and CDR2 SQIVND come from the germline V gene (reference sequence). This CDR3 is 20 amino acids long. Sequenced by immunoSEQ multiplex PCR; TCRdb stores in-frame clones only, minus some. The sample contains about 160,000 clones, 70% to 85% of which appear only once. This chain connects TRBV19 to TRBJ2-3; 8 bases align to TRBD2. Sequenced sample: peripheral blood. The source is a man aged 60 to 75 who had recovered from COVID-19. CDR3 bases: TGTGCCAGTAGTATAACGGTCCGCGACGGGGGGGACGATTGGACAGATACGCAGTATTTT. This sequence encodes CASSITVRDGGDDWTDTQYF.